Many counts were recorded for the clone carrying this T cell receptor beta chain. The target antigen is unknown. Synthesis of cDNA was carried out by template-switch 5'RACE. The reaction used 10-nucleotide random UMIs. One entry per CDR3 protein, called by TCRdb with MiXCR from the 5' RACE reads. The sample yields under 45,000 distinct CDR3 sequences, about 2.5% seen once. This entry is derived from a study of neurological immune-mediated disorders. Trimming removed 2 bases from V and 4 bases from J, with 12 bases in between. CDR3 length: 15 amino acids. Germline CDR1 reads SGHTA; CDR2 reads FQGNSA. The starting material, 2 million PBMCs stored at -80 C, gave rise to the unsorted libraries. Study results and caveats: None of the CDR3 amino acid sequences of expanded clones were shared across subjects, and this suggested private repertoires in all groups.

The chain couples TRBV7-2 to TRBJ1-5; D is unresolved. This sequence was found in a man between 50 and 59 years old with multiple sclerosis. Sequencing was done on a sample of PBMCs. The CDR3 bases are TGTGCCAGCAGCTTAATAGGCGGGGAGAATCAGCCCCAGCATTTT. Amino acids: CASSLIGGENQPQHF.